These 12 T cell receptor beta chains were all obtained from the same sample, sequenced in a study of T cell changes during pregnancy in multiple sclerosis. Some clones are missing from TCRdb's copy, which holds only in-frame ones; the method was immunoSEQ multiplex PCR. Among around 100,000 clones listed, 94% were seen once. The source was peripheral blood, collected before pregnancy. The receptors were sampled from a female donor with multiple sclerosis, enrolled in a pregnancy study.

This clone has only one observation. This specimen includes other DNA sequences encoding the same CDR3. This rearrangement joins TRBV5-1 to TRBJ2-3, with TRBD2 identical over 11 bases. CDR1 is SGHRS, CDR2 YFSETQ, per germline. CDR3 length equals 18 residues. V lost 4 bases, J lost 3 bases, and 13 bases stayed unmatched. CDR3 in amino acids: CASSPGLAGGPGTDTQYF. The CDR3 DNA reads TGCGCCAGCAGCCCTGGACTAGCGGGTGGACCGGGGACAGATACGCAGTATTTT.

The rearrangement uses TRBV6-5 and TRBJ2-3; D is undetermined. The V end lost 2 bases, the J end lost 1 base, and 10 bases lay between the germline ends. The CDR3 is made up of 15 amino acids. The germline V gene has CDR1 MNHEY and CDR2 SVGAGI. CDR3 sequence (DNA): TGTGCCAGCAGTTACGGCACACAGCGCACAGATACGCAGTATTTT. It specifies CASSYGTQRTDTQYF.

The V gene is TRBV5-1, the J gene TRBJ2-5, with D possibly being TRBD1 (7 bases). The CDR3 sequence is 15 residues long. Between the trimmed V and J ends, which lost 4 bases and 5 bases, there was a span of 18 bases. Germline-derived CDR1 and CDR2 are SGHRS and YFSETQ. The CDR3 sequence: CASSPPGQRAETQYF. CDR3 bases: TGCGCCAGCAGCCCACCGGGACAGCGGGCGGAGACCCAGTACTTC. Combining the CDR3 with reference TRBV5-1 and TRBJ2-5 gives the whole variable domain KAGVTQTPRYLIKTRGQQVTLSCSPISGHRSVSWYQQTPGQGLQFLFEYFSETQRNKGNFPGRFSGRQFSNSRSEMNVSTLELGDSALYLCASSPPGQRAETQYFGPGTRLLVL.

The J gene is TRBJ2-7, the V gene TRBV5-6; 8 nucleotides agree with TRBD1. V trimming: 3 bases; J trimming: 4 bases; junction bases outside the gene matches: 3. Germline lookup yields CDR1 SGHDT and CDR2 YYEEEE. CDR3 length: 13 amino acids. The CDR3 nucleotides read TGTGCCAGCAGCTGGACAGGGCGGTACGAGCAGTACTTC. It translates to CASSWTGRYEQYF.

Only one count was recorded for this clone. V is TRBV5-4 and J is TRBJ2-7, with 7 bases identical to TRBD1. V was pared by 7 bases and J by 9 bases, with 13 bases of the junction left unmatched. The CDR3 runs to 13 residues. The germline V gene has CDR1 SGHNT and CDR2 YYREEE (reference sequence). CDR3 DNA: TGTGCCAGCTCCGGAGTCGACAGGGTCCGGCAGTACTTC. This translates into CASSGVDRVRQYF.

The chain combines TRBV9 with TRBJ1-4; D is ambiguous. This CDR3 has 16 amino acids. Germline CDR1 reads SGDLS; CDR2 reads YYNGEE. V shed 4 bases and J shed 3 bases, with 16 bases lying between them. The CDR3 protein is CASSPWWEAANEKLFF. In nucleotides, the CDR3 is TGTGCCAGCAGCCCATGGTGGGAGGCAGCTAATGAAAAACTGTTTTTT.

The chain joins TRBV30 to TRBJ1-1; D gene unclear. V was cut by 2 bases and J by 1 base, with 5 bases left in between. Germline V gene data show CDR1 as GTSNPN and CDR2 as SVGIG (reference sequence). The CDR3 is 12 residues long. In nucleotides, the CDR3 is TGTGCCTGGAGTTACAGGAACACTGAAGCTTTCTTT. This codes for CAWSYRNTEAFF.

V and J are TRBV25-1 and TRBJ2-1; D not certain. Germline V lookup: CDR1 MGHDK, CDR2 SYGVNS. The CDR3 runs to 13 residues. With 3 bases removed from V and 11 bases from J, the gap between germline ends came to 14 bases. CDR3 protein: CASSEPMESQQFF. The DNA for the CDR3 is TGTGCCAGCAGTGAGCCAATGGAGAGTCAGCAGTTCTTC.

The V gene is TRBV27, the J gene TRBJ1-1, with 9 bases matching TRBD1. This CDR3 spans 12 amino acids. Germline lookup yields CDR1 MNHEY and CDR2 SMNVEV (reference sequence). Trimming at V came to 3 bases and at J to 12 bases, leaving 5 bases not matched to a gene. CDR3 nucleotide sequence: TGTGCCAGCAGTTTCCCGGGACAGGGTCCTTTCTTT. Translated: CASSFPGQGPFF.

The chain has TRBV11-2 and TRBJ1-1; 8 bases fit TRBD1. After removal of 5 bases from V and 4 bases from J, the junction contained 12 bases not matched to a gene. CDR1 and CDR2 (germline): SGHAT, FQNNGV. This CDR3 has 16 amino acids. The CDR3 loop is CASSRPRGRWGTEAFF. In DNA form, the CDR3 reads TGTGCCAGCAGCCGACCCAGGGGGCGTTGGGGCACTGAAGCTTTCTTT.

V usage is TRBV5-1 and J usage is TRBJ1-3; D not certain. The CDR3 consists of 15 residues. In germline, CDR1 is SGHRS, CDR2 YFSETQ. Between the trimmed V and J ends, which lost 4 bases and 0 bases, there was a span of 11 bases. The CDR3 sequence is CASSPTDGSGNTIYF. In DNA form, the CDR3 reads TGCGCCAGCAGCCCAACAGATGGCTCTGGAAACACCATATATTTT.

The gene calls are TRBV13 and TRBJ1-5; no clear D. Germline CDR1 and CDR2: PRHDT and FYEKMQ (reference sequence). The CDR3 covers 15 residues. Trimming took 5 bases from V and 6 from J, leaving 17 bases between them. CDR3: CASSPGRGSGQPQHF. The CDR3 region has the DNA TGTGCCAGCAGCCCTGGGCGGGGATCAGGTCAGCCCCAGCATTTT. Full variable domain (rest looked up from reference TRBV13 and TRBJ1-5): AAGVIQSPRHLIKEKRETATLKCYPIPRHDTVYWYQQGPGQDPQFLISFYEKMQSDKGSIPDRFSAQQFSDYHSELNMSSLELGDSALYFCASSPGRGSGQPQHFGDGTRLSIL.